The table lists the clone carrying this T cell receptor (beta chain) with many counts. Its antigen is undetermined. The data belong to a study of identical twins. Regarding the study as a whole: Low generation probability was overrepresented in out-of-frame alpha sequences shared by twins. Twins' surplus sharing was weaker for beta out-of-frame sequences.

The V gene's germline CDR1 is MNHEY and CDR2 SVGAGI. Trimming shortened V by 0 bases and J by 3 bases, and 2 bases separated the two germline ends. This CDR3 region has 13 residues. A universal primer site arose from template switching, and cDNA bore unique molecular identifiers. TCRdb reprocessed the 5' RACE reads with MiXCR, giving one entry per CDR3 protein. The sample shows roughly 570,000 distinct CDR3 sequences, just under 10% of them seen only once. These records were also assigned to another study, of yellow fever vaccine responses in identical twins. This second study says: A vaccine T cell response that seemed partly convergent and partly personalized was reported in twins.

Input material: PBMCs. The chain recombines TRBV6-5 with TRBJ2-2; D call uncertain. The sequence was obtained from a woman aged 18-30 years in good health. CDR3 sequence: CASSYSHTGELFF. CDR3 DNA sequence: TGTGCCAGCAGTTACTCGCACACCGGGGAGCTGTTTTTT.